What follows describes a single T cell receptor beta chain. The antigen is not known. V shed 10 bases and J shed 5 bases, with 14 bases lying between them. Germline-derived CDR1 and CDR2 are ENHRY and SYGVKD. The CDR3 loop spans 13 amino acids. Clones were sequenced by immunoSEQ multiplex PCR, and TCRdb holds only the in-frame ones, with some missing. The table has 90,000 to 150,000 clones, roughly 86% seen once; the top ten hold under 20%. Samples with a second dose at about 4 or about 12 weeks were pooled together. The data are from a study of T cell responses to AZD1222 COVID-19 vaccine. Regarding the study as a whole: When two AZD1222 doses had been given, Spike-specific TCR breadth and depth rose. Reportedly, close to half of spike-specific TCRs are directed against unmutated variant regions. Among vaccine-associated CD4 TCRs, coverage spanned spike, with dominance at 160-218 and 743-854.

The source was peripheral blood, collected 28 days after the second AZD1222 dose. The receptor comes from an adult who received the AZD1222 COVID-19 vaccine. This chain connects TRBV10-3 to TRBJ1-4, with D maybe TRBD1 (6 bases). CDR3 protein: CATQTGRNEKLFF. The DNA for the CDR3 is TGTGCCACTCAGACAGGAAGGAATGAAAAACTGTTTTTT.